The 9 T cell receptor beta chains reported below all come from one sample, sequenced in a study of blood T cells in healthy people across ages. Through a sample-barcoded 5' primer and a J-beta primer mix, a second PCR was run for about 6 to 11 cycles. TCRdb reprocessed the 5' RACE reads with MiXCR, giving one entry per CDR3 protein. Found here are roughly 700,000 distinct CDR3 sequences, about 52% of them singletons; the top ten hold roughly 31%. The specimen was blood. Source of these receptors: a woman aged 55-69 years in good health.

This clonotype was counted many times. The chain combines TRBV20-1 with TRBJ2-1; 10 bases fit TRBD2. With 0 bases clipped from V and 7 bases from J, the junction kept 6 bases outside the gene matches. CDR3 size: 15 residues. Per the germline V gene, CDR1 is DFQATT and CDR2 is SNEGSKA (reference sequence). The CDR3 bases are TGCAGTGCTAGAGATAGCCTAGCGGGAGTGAATGAGCAGTTCTTC. Protein: CSARDSLAGVNEQFF.

This clonotype came up many times. The chain uses TRBV5-1 and TRBJ1-1; the D gene is possibly TRBD1 (5 bases). Germline V gene data show CDR1 as SGHRS and CDR2 as YFSETQ. Trimming removed 4 bases at V and 0 bases at J, with 16 bases between. This CDR3 contains 16 residues. The DNA of the CDR3 is TGCGCCAGCAGCCCGGGACTCGCGCCAGTGAACACTGAAGCTTTCTTT. It is translated as CASSPGLAPVNTEAFF.

This clonotype was observed a few times. The V gene is TRBV20-1, the J gene TRBJ2-1; 9 bases agree with TRBD2. J lost 9 bases, V lost 3 bases, and 9 bases had no gene match. CDR3 length equals 14 residues. CDR1 is DFQATT, CDR2 SNEGSKA, per germline (reference sequence). CDR3 sequence (DNA): TGCAGTGCTAGGGACGGGACTAGCTTCGGTGAGCAGTTCTTC. This sequence encodes CSARDGTSFGEQFF.

This clonotype was seen only a few times. This chain connects TRBV5-1 to TRBJ1-4, with 7 bases aligning to TRBD1. V gave up 5 bases and J gave up 1 base; unmatched junction bases: 11. CDR1 is SGHRS and CDR2 is YFSETQ in the germline V gene. The CDR3 extends over 17 amino acids. The DNA of the CDR3 is TGCGCCAGCAGTCCCCTCCGGACAGGACAAACTAATGAAAAACTGTTTTTT. Translated: CASSPLRTGQTNEKLFF.

In DNA, the CDR3 is TGCAGTGCTTCCGGGACAGGGGCGGCATATGGCTACACCTTC. It specifies CSASGTGAAYGYTF. The V call is TRBV20-1, the J call TRBJ1-2, with TRBD1 matching over 10 bases. CDR1 and CDR2 (germline): DFQATT, SNEGSKA (reference sequence). Germline trimming cut 5 bases from V and 5 bases from J; bases unmatched to any gene: 8. The CDR3 runs 14 residues.

A few counts support this clonotype. The chain uses TRBV7-2 and TRBJ1-2, with 10 bases matching TRBD1. Germline CDR1 reads SGHTA; CDR2 reads FQGNSA. The CDR3 totals 14 residues. V gave up 5 bases and J gave up 6 bases; unmatched junction bases: 6. CDR3 residues: CASSRAGTGDGYTF. The CDR3 DNA reads TGTGCCAGCAGCCGCGCTGGGACAGGGGATGGCTACACCTTC.

This clonotype appeared a few times. This sequence joins TRBV10-3 and TRBJ1-1; D might be TRBD1 (5 bases). Germline V gene sequence: CDR1 ENHRY, CDR2 SYGVKD. The ends were cut back, 1 base at V and 2 bases at J, with 11 bases in the middle. The length of the CDR3 is 15 residues. The CDR3 nucleotides read TGTGCCATCAGTGAGTGGGGGGATTCCAACACTGAAGCTTTCTTT. Protein: CAISEWGDSNTEAFF.

This clonotype was picked up a small number of times. CDR3 sequence reads: CASSLWGQGAPYEQYF. As DNA, the CDR3 is TGTGCCAGCAGTTTATGGGGGCAGGGGGCTCCCTACGAGCAGTACTTC. J is TRBJ2-7 and V is TRBV27; 8 nucleotides align to TRBD1. The CDR3 has 16 amino acids. V trimming: 1 base; J trimming: 2 bases; junction bases outside the gene matches: 7. Germline values: CDR1 MNHEY, CDR2 SMNVEV (reference sequence).

J is TRBJ1-6 and V is TRBV14, with D hard to call. This CDR3 region has 12 residues. Germline V gives CDR1 SGHDN, CDR2 FVKESK. Deletions cut 3 bases from V and 14 bases from J, with 11 bases between. CDR3 nucleotides: TGTGCCAGCAGCCAGGACGTCGGAGCCCTCCACTTT. This encodes CASSQDVGALHF.